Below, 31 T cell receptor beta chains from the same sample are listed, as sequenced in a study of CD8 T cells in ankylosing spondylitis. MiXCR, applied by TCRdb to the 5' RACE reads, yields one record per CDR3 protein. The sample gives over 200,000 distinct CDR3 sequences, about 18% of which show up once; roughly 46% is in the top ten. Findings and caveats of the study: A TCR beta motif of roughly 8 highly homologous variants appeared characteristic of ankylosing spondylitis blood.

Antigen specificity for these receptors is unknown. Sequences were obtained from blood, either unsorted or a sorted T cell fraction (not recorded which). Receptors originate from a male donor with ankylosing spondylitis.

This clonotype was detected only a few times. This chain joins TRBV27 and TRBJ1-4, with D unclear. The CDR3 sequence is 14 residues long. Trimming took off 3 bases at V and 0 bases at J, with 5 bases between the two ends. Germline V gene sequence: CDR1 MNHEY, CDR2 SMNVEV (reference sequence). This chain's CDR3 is CASSLAPTNEKLFF. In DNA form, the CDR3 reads TGTGCCAGCAGTTTGGCCCCAACTAATGAAAAACTGTTTTTT. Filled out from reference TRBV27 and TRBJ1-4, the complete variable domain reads EAQVTQNPRYLITVTGKKLTVTCSQNMNHEYMSWYRQDPGLGLRQIYYSMNVEVTDKGDVPEGYKVSRKEKRNFPLILESPSPNQTSLYFCASSLAPTNEKLFFGSGTQLSVL.

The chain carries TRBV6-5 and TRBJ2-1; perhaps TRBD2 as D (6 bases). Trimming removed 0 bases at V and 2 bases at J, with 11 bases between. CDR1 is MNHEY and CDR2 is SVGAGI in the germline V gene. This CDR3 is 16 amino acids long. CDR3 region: CASSYSGGETYNEQFF. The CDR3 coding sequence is TGTGCCAGCAGTTACTCGGGCGGGGAGACCTACAATGAGCAGTTCTTC.

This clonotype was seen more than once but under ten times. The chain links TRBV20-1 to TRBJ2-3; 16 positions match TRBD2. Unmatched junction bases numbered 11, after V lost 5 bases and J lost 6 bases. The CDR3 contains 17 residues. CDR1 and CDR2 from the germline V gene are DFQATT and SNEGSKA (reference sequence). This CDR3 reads CSAGGGLAGGPSDTQYF. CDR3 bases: TGCAGTGCTGGAGGGGGACTAGCGGGAGGGCCCTCGGATACGCAGTATTTT.

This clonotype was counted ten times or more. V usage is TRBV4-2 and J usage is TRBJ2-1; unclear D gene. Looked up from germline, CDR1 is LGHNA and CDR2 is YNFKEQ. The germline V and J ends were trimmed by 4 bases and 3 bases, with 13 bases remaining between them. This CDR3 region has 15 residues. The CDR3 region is CASSPDPGDYNEQFF. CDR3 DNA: TGTGCCAGCAGCCCCGATCCGGGCGACTACAATGAGCAGTTCTTC.

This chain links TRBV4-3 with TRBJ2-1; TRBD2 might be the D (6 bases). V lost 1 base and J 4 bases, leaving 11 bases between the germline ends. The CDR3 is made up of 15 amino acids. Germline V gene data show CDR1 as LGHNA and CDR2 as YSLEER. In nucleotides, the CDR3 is TGCGCCAGCAGCCAAGGTAGCGGAGTATACAATGAGCAGTTCTTC. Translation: CASSQGSGVYNEQFF.

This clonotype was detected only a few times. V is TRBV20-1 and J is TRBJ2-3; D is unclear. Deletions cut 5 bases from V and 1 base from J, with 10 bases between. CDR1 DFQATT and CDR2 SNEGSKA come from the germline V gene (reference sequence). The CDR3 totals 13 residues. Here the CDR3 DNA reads TGCAGTGCTGAATCAAGTCGCACAGATACGCAGTATTTT. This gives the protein CSAESSRTDTQYF.

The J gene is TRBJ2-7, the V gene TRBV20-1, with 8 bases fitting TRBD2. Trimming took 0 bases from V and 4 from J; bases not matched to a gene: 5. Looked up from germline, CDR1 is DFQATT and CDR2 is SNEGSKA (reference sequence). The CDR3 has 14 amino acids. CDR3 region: CSAREWTSSYEQYF. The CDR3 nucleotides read TGCAGTGCTAGAGAATGGACTAGCAGTTACGAGCAGTACTTC.

CDR3 loop: CASSHGQGTNQPQHF. CDR3 DNA: TGTGCCAGCAGCCACGGACAGGGGACGAATCAGCCCCAGCATTTT. V gene TRBV4-2 combines with J gene TRBJ1-5; 9 nucleotides agree with TRBD1. V trimming: 3 bases; J trimming: 4 bases; junction bases outside the gene matches: 4. Germline lookup yields CDR1 LGHNA and CDR2 YNFKEQ. The CDR3 is 15 residues long.

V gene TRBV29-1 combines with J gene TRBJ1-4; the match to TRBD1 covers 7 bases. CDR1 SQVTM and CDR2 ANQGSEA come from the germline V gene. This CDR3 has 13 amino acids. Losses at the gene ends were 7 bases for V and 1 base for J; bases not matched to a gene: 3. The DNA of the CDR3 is TGCAGCGCAAGACAGGGAACTAATGAAAAACTGTTTTTT. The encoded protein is CSARQGTNEKLFF.

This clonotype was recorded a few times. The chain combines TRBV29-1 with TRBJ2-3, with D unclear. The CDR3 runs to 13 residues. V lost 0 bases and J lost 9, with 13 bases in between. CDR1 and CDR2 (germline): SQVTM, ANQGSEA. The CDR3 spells CSVEEGSSDTQYF. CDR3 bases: TGCAGCGTTGAAGAGGGCTCCTCGGACACGCAGTATTTT.

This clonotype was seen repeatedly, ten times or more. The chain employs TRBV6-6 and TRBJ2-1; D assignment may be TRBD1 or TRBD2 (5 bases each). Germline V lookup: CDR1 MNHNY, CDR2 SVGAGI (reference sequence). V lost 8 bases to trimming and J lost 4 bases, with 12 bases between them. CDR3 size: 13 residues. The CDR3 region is CASGTTDYNEQFF. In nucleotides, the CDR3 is TGTGCCAGCGGGACGACAGATTACAATGAGCAGTTCTTC.

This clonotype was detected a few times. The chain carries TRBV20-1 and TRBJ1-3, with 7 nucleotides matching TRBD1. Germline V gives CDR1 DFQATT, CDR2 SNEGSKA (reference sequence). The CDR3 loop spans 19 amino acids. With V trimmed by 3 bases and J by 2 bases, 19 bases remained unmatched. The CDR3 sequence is CSARDTTGVGGNPGNTIYF. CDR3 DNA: TGCAGTGCTAGGGACACCACAGGGGTTGGAGGAAATCCTGGAAACACCATATATTTT.

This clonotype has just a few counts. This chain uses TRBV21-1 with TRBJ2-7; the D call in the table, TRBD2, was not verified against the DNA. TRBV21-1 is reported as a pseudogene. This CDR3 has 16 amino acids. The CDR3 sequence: CASSKGSGRPSYEQYF. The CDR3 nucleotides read TGTGCCAGCAGCAAAGGTAGCGGGAGGCCGTCCTACGAGCAGTACTTC.

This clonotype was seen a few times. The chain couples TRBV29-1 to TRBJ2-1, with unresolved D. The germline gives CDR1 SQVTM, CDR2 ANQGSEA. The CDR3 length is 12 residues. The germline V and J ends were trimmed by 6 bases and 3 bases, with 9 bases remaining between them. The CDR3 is CSVAIVYNEQFF. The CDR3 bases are TGCAGCGTGGCGATTGTCTACAATGAGCAGTTCTTC.

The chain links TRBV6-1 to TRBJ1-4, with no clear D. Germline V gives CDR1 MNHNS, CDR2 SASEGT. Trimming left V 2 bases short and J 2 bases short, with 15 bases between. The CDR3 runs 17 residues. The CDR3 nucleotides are TGTGCCAGCAGTGAATGGGCCCCGGCGGCGACTAATGAAAAACTGTTTTTT. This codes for CASSEWAPAATNEKLFF.

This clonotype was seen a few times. CDR3 in DNA: TGCGCCAGCAGCCATTTACTAGCGGGGGAAAACATTCAGTACTTC. Its protein product is CASSHLLAGENIQYF. The gene calls are TRBV4-1 and TRBJ2-4; 11 nucleotides agree with TRBD2. The junction had 3 bases not matched to a gene; V was cut back by 3 bases and J by 5 bases. Per the germline V gene, CDR1 is MGHRA and CDR2 is YSYEKL. The CDR3 length is 15 residues.

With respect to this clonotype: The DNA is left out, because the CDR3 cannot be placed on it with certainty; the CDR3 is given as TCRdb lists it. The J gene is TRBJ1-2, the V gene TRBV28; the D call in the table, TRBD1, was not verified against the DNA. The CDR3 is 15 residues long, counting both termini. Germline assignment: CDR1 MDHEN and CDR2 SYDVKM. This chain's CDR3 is CASSTSGAGKYGYTF.

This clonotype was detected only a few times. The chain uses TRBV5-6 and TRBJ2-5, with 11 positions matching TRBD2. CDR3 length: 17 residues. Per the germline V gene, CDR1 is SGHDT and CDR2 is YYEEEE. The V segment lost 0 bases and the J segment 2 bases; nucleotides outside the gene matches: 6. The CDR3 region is CASSLDGTSGSQETQYF. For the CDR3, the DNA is TGTGCCAGCAGCTTGGATGGGACTAGCGGCTCACAAGAGACCCAGTACTTC. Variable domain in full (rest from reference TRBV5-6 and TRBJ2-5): DAGVTQSPTHLIKTRGQQVTLRCSPKSGHDTVSWYQQALGQGPQFIFQYYEEEERQRGNFPDRFSGHQFPNYSSELNVNALLLGDSALYLCASSLDGTSGSQETQYFGPGTRLLVL.

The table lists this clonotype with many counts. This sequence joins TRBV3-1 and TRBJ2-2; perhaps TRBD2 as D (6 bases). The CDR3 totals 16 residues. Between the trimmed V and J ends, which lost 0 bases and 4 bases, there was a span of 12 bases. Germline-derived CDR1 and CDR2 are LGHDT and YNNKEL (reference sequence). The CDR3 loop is CASSQEGGLGTGELFF. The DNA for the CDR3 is TGTGCCAGCAGCCAAGAGGGGGGACTCGGCACCGGGGAGCTGTTTTTT.

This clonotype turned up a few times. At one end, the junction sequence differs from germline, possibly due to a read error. CDR3 protein: CASSSPADSITYEQYF. The CDR3 DNA follows: TGTGCCAGCTCATCACCGGCGGATTCGATAACCTACGAGCAGTACTTC. This rearrangement joins TRBV18 to TRBJ2-7, with D unclear. In germline, CDR1 is KGHSH, CDR2 LQKENI. This CDR3 comprises 16 residues.

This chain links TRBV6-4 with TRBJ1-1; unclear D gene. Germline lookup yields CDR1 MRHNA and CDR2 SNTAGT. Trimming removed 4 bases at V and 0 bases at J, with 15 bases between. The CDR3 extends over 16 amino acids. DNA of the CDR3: TGTGCCAGCAGTGCCTTGCCAGGCGGGGTGAACACTGAAGCTTTCTTT. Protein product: CASSALPGGVNTEAFF.

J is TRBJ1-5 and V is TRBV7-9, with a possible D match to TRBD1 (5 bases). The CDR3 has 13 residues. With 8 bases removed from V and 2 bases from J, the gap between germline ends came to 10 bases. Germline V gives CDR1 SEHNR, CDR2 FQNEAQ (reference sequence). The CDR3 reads CASGQGGNQPQHF. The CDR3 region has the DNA TGTGCCAGCGGCCAGGGCGGCAATCAGCCCCAGCATTTT. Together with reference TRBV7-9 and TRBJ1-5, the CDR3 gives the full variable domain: DTGVSQNPRHKITKRGQNVTFRCDPISEHNRLYWYRQTLGQGPEFLTYFQNEAQLEKSRLLSDRFSAERPKGSFSTLEIQRTEQGDSAMYLCASGQGGNQPQHFGDGTRLSIL.

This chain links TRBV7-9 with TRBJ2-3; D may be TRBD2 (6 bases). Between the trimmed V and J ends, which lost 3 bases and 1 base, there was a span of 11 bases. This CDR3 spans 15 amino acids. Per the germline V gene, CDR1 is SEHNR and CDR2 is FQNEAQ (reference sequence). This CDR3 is CASSFLGGGTDTQYF. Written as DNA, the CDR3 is TGTGCCAGCAGCTTTTTGGGGGGTGGCACAGATACGCAGTATTTT. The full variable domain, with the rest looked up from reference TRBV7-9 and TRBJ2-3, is DTGVSQNPRHKITKRGQNVTFRCDPISEHNRLYWYRQTLGQGPEFLTYFQNEAQLEKSRLLSDRFSAERPKGSFSTLEIQRTEQGDSAMYLCASSFLGGGTDTQYFGPGTRLTVL.

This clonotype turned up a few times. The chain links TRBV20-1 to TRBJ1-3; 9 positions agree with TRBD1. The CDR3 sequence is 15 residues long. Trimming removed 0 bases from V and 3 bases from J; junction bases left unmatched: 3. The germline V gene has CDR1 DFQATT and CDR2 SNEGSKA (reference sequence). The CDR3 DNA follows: TGCAGTGCTAGAGAAGGGACAGGGAATGGAAACACCATATATTTT. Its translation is CSAREGTGNGNTIYF.

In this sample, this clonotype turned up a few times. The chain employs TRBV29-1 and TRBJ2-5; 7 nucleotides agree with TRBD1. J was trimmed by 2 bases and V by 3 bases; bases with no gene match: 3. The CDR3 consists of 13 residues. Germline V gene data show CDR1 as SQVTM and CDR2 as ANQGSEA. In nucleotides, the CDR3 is TGCAGCGTTGAGGGACAGACACAAGAGACCCAGTACTTC. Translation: CSVEGQTQETQYF.

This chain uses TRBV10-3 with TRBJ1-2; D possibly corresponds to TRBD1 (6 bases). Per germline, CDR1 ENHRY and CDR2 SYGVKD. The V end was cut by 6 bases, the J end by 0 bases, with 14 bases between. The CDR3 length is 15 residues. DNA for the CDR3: TGTGCCATCAGGACAGGACTACTCCCTAACTATGGCTACACCTTC. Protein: CAIRTGLLPNYGYTF.

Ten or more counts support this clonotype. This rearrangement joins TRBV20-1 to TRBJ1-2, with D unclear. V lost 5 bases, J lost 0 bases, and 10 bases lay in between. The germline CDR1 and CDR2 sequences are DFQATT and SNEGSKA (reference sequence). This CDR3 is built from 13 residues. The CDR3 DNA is TGCAGTGCTCCGACACCTGCTAACTATGGCTACACCTTC. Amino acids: CSAPTPANYGYTF.

The CDR3 DNA reads as TGTGCCAGCAGCGTAGAAGTAAACTATGGCTACACCTTC. This encodes CASSVEVNYGYTF. The chain has TRBV9 and TRBJ1-2; D ambiguous. Trimming pared 0 bases from V and 2 bases from J, leaving 5 bases between. CDR3 size: 13 residues. CDR1 SGDLS and CDR2 YYNGEE come from the germline V gene.

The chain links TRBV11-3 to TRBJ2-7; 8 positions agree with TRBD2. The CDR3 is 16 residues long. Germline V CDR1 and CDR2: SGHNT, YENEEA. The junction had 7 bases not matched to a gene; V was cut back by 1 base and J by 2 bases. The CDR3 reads CASSLVTGGGAYEQYF. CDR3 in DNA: TGTGCCAGCAGCTTAGTGACGGGGGGGGGAGCCTACGAGCAGTACTTC.

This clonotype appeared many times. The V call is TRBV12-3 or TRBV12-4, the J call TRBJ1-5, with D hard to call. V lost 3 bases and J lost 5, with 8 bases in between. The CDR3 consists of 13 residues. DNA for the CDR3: TGTGCCAGCAGTTTTGGGTCGTATCAGCCCCAGCATTTT. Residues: CASSFGSYQPQHF.

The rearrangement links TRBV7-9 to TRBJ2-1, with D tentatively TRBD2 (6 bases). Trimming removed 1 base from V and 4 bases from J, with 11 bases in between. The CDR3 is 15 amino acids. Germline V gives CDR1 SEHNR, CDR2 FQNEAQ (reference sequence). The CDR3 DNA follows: TGTGCCAGCAGCTTAGGGACTACCGCTTACAATGAGCAGTTCTTC. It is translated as CASSLGTTAYNEQFF.